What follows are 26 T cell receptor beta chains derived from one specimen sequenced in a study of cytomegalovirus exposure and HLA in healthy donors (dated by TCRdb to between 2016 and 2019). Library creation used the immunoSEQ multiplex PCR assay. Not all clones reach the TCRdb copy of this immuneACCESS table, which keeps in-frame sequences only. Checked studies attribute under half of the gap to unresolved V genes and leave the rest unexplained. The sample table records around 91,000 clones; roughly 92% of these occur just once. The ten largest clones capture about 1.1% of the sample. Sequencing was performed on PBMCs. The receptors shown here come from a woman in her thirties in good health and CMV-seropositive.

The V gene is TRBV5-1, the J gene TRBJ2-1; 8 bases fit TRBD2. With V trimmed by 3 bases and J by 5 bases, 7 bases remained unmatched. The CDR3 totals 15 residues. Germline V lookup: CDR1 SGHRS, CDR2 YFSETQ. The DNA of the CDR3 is TGCGCCAGCAGCTGGGGGCGGGAGGTTAACAATGAGCAGTTCTTC. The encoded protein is CASSWGREVNNEQFF.

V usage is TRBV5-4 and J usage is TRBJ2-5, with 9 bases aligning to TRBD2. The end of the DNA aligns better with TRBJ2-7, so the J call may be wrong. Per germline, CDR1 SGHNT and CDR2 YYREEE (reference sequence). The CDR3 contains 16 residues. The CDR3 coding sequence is TGTGCCAGCAGCTTGGGTCTAGCGGGGTTATCCTACGAGCAGTACTTC. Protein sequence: CASSLGLAGLSYEQYF.

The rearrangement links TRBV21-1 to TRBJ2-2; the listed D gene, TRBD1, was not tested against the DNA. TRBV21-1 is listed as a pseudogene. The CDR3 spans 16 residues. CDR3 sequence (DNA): TGTGCCAGCAGCCCTCCGATGACAGGAAGGAGCGGGGAGCTGTTTTTT. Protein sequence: CASSPPMTGRSGELFF.

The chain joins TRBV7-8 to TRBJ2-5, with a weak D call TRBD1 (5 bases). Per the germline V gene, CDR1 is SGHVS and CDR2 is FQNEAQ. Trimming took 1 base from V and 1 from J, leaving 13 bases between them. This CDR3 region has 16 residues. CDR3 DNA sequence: TGTGCCAGCAGCTTAGTTCCGGGTAGGGGCCAAGAGACCCAGTACTTC. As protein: CASSLVPGRGQETQYF. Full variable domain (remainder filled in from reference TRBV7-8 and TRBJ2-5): GAGVSQSPRYKVAKRGQDVALRCDPISGHVSLFWYQQALGQGPEFLTYFQNEAQLDKSGLPSDRFFAERPEGSVSTLKIQRTQQEDSAVYLCASSLVPGRGQETQYFGPGTRLLVL.

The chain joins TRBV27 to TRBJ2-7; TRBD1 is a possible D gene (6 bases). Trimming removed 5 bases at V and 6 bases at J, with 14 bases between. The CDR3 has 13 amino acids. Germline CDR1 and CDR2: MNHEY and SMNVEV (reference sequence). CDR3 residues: CASSPETGLEQYF. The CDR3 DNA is TGTGCCAGCAGTCCCGAGACAGGTCTCGAGCAGTACTTC.

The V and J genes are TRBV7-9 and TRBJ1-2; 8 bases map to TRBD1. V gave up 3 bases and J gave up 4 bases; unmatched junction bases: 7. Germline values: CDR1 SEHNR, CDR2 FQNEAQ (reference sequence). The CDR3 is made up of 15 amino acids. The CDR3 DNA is TGTGCCAGCAGCTTCACAGGGGGTGATTTCTATGGCTACACCTTC. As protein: CASSFTGGDFYGYTF.

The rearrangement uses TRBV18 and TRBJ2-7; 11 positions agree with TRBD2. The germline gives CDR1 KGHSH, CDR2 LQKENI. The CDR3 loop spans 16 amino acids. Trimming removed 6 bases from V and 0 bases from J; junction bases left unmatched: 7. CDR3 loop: CASSPISGRASYEQYF. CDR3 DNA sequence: TGTGCCAGCTCCCCCATTAGCGGGAGGGCCTCCTACGAGCAGTACTTC.

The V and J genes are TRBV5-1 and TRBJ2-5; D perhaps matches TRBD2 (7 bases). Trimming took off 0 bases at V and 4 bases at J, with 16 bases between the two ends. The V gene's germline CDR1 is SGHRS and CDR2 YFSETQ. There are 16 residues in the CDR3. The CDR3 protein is CASSLAVGGERETQYF. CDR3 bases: TGCGCCAGCAGCTTGGCCGTAGGGGGGGAGCGAGAGACCCAGTACTTC. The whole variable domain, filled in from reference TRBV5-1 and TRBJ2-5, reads KAGVTQTPRYLIKTRGQQVTLSCSPISGHRSVSWYQQTPGQGLQFLFEYFSETQRNKGNFPGRFSGRQFSNSRSEMNVSTLELGDSALYLCASSLAVGGERETQYFGPGTRLLVL.

CDR3 protein: CASSFTGLASSYEQYF. CDR3 DNA: TGTGCCAGCAGTTTTACGGGACTAGCCTCCTCCTACGAGCAGTACTTC. The rearrangement uses TRBV28 and TRBJ2-7, with 9 bases that match TRBD2. The length of the CDR3 is 16 residues. The trim removed 3 bases at V and 0 bases at J, leaving 6 bases unmatched. The germline gives CDR1 MDHEN, CDR2 SYDVKM.

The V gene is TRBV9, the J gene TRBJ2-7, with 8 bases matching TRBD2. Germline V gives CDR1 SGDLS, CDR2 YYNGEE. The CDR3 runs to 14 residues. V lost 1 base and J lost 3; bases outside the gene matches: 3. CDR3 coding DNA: TGTGCCAGCAGCGTAAATAGCGGGAACTACGAGCAGTACTTC. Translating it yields CASSVNSGNYEQYF.

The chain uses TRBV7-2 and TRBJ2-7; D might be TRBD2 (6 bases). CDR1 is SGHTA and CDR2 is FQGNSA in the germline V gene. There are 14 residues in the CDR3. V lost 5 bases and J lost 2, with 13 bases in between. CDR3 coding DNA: TGTGCCAGCAGCCGGGACTCCTTCACCTACGAGCAGTACTTC. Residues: CASSRDSFTYEQYF.

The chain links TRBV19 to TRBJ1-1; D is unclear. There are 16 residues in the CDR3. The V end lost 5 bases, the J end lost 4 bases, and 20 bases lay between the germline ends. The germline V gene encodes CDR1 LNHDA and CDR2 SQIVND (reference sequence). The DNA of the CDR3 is TGTGCCAGTAGTTCCCAGCGAGCCCGAGTTTTCACTGAAGCTTTCTTT. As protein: CASSSQRARVFTEAFF.

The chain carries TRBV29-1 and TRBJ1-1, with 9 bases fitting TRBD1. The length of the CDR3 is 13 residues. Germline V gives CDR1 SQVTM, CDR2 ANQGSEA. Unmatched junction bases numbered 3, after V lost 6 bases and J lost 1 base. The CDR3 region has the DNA TGCAGCGTAGGGGACAGGGCGAACACTGAAGCTTTCTTT. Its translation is CSVGDRANTEAFF.

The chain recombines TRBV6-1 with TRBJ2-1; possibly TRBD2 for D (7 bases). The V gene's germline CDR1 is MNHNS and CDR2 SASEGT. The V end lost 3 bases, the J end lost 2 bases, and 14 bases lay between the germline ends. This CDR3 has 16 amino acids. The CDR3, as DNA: TGTGCCAGCAGTGAGGGAGGGGGAGGGCCCTACAATGAGCAGTTCTTC. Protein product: CASSEGGGGPYNEQFF.

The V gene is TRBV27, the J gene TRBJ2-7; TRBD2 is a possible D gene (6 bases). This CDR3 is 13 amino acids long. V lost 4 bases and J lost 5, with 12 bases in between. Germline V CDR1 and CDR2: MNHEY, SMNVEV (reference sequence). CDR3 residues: CASSSTSSHEQYF. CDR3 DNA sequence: TGTGCCAGCAGTTCGACTAGTTCCCACGAGCAGTACTTC.

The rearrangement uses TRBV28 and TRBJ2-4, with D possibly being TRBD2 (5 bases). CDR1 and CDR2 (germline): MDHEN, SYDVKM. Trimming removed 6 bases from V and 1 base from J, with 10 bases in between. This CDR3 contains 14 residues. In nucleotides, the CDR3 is TGTGCCAGCAGCGGGGAATTGGCCAAAAACATTCAGTACTTC. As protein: CASSGELAKNIQYF.

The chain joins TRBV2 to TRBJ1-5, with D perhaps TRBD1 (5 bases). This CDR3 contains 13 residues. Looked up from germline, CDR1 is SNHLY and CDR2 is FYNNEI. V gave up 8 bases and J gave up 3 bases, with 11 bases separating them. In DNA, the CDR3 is TGTGCCAGCTCGGAGGGGTTCAATCAGCCCCAGCATTTT. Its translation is CASSEGFNQPQHF. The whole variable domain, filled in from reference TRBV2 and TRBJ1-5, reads EPEVTQTPSHQVTQMGQEVILRCVPISNHLYFYWYRQILGQKVEFLVSFYNNEISEKSEIFDDQFSVERPDGSNFTLKIRSTKLEDSAMYFCASSEGFNQPQHFGDGTRLSIL.

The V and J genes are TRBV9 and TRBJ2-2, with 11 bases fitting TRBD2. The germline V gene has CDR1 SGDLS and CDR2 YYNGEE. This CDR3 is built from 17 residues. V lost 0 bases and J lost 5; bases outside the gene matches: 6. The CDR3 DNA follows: TGTGCCAGCAGCGTAGGAAGGCTAGCGGGAGGTACCGGGGAGCTGTTTTTT. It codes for CASSVGRLAGGTGELFF.

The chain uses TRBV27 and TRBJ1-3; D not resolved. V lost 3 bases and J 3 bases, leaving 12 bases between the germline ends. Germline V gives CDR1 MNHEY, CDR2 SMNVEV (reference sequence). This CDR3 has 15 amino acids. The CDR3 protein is CASSLVGAHGNTIYF. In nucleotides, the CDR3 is TGTGCCAGCAGTTTGGTGGGAGCCCATGGAAACACCATATATTTT.

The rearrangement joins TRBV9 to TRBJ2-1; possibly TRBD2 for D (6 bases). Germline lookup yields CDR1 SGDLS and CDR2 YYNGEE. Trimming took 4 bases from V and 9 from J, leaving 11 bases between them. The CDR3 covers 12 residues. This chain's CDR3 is CASSFAEGEQFF. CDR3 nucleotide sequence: TGTGCCAGCAGCTTCGCGGAGGGTGAGCAGTTCTTC.

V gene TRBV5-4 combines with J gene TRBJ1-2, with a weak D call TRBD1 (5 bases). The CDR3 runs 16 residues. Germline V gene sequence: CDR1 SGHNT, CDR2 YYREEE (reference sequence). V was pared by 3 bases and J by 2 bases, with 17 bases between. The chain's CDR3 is CASSSQPRGDNYGYTF. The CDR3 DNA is TGTGCCAGCAGCTCCCAGCCCCGGGGGGACAACTATGGCTACACCTTC.

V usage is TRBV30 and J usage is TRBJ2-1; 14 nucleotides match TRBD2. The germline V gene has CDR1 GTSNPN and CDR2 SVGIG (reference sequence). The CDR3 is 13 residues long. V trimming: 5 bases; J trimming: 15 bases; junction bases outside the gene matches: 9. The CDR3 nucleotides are TGTGCCTGGTCCCGACTAGCGGGAGGGCCAGTGTTCTTC. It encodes CAWSRLAGGPVFF.

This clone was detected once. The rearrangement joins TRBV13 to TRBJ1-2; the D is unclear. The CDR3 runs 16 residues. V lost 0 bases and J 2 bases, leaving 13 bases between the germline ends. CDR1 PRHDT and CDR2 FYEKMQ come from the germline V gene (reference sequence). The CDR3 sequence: CASSLGTQTINYGYTF. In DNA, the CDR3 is TGTGCCAGCAGCTTAGGCACGCAAACAATCAACTATGGCTACACCTTC.

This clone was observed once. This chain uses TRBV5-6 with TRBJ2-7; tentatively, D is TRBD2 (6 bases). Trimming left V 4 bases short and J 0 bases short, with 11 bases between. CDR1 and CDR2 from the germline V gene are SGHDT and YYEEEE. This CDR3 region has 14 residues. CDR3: CASSPSGRSYEQYF. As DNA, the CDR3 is TGTGCCAGCAGCCCCAGCGGGCGCTCCTACGAGCAGTACTTC.

The CDR3 nucleotides read TGTGCCAGTAGTACACAGGGTGTGGACGAGCAGTACTTC. As protein: CASSTQGVDEQYF. V is TRBV19 and J is TRBJ2-7; possible D gene TRBD1, 6 bases. The CDR3 contains 13 residues. V lost 4 bases to trimming and J lost 5 bases, with 12 bases between them. Germline V gives CDR1 LNHDA, CDR2 SQIVND (reference sequence).

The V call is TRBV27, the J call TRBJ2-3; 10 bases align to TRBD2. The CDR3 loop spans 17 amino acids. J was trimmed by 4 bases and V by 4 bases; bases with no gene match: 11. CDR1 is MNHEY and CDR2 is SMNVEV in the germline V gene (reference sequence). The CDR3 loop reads CASSSRLAGWASDTQYF. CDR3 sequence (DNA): TGTGCCAGCAGTTCCAGACTAGCGGGTTGGGCCTCAGATACGCAGTATTTT.